Detailed here is one T cell receptor beta chain. In the original processing: Using reference gene primer amplification, nucleated cell counts were estimated. Here immunoSEQ multiplex PCR was the method, and the copy in TCRdb shows in-frame clones only, minus some. Clonal size and the V and J genes are those of that table, whereas D and trimming came from the DNA. Of approximately 240,000 clones detected, approximately 86% appear once; the ten largest clones hold 4% to 6%. Germline CDR1 and CDR2: SNHLY and FYNNEI. This CDR3 is 14 amino acids long. With V trimmed by 11 bases and J by 3 bases, 10 bases remained unmatched. This sample stems from a study of blood T cell repertoires in COVID-19.

This receptor was identified in an elderly woman with active or convalescent COVID-19. The rearrangement joins TRBV2 to TRBJ2-7; 10 bases fit TRBD2. The sequencing input was peripheral blood. The CDR3 region has the DNA TGTGCCTCCTCAGCGGGAGGGGCCCTCTACGAGCAGTACTTC. As protein: CASSAGGALYEQYF.